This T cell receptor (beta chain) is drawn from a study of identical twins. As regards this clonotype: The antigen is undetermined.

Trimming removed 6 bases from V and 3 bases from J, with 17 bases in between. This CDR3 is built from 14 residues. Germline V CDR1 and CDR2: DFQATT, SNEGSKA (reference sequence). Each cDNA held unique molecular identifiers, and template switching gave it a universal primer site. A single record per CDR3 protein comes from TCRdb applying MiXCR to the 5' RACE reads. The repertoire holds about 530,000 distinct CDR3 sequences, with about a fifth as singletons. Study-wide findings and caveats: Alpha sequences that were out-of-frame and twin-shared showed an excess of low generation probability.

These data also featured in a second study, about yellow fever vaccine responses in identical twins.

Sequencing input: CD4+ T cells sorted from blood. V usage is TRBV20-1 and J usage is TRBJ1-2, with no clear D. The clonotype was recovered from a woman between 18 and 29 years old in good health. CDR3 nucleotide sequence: TGCAGTGCCCGGAAAGGACTTGAGGACTATGGCTACACCTTC. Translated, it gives CSARKGLEDYGYTF.